These 20 T cell receptor beta chains came from one sample sequenced in a study of cytomegalovirus exposure and HLA in healthy donors. PCR primers comprised 60 Vbeta and 13 Jbeta primers. The table came from immunoSEQ multiplex PCR; TCRdb's copy has only in-frame clones and leaves some out. The sample has fewer than 200,000 clones; about four fifths are singletons. The sequenced sample was PBMCs. The source is a woman in her forties or fifties in good health and CMV-seronegative.

The gene calls are TRBV4-2 and TRBJ1-5; D is perhaps TRBD1 (6 bases). Germline V gene lookup returns CDR1 LGHNA and CDR2 YNFKEQ. Trimming took 1 base from V and 1 from J, leaving 11 bases between them. This CDR3 region has 16 residues. This CDR3 is CASSQGGQNSNQPQHF. The CDR3 bases are TGTGCCAGCAGCCAAGGTGGACAGAACAGCAATCAGCCCCAGCATTTT.

The chain couples TRBV25-1 to TRBJ1-4, with 9 nucleotides matching TRBD1. V was clipped by 3 bases and J by 8 bases; unmatched bases: 7. The CDR3 extends over 15 amino acids. CDR1 and CDR2 from the germline V gene are MGHDK and SYGVNS. The CDR3 nucleotides read TGTGCCAGCAGTGACGTACAGGGGGCGGGGGAAAAACTGTTTTTT. This gives the protein CASSDVQGAGEKLFF.

The chain uses TRBV15 and TRBJ1-5; 10 bases align to TRBD1. The CDR3 contains 16 residues. From germline, CDR1 is LNHNV and CDR2 YYDKDF (reference sequence). The V segment lost 3 bases and the J segment 0 bases; nucleotides outside the gene matches: 2. CDR3 sequence: CATSSGQGVSNQPQHF. CDR3 DNA sequence: TGTGCCACCAGCAGCGGACAGGGGGTTAGCAATCAGCCCCAGCATTTT.

The chain uses TRBV4-1 and TRBJ2-1; maybe TRBD1 (5 bases). This CDR3 is 13 amino acids long. V lost 11 bases, J lost 4 bases, and 15 bases lay in between. Germline V gene sequence: CDR1 MGHRA, CDR2 YSYEKL. The CDR3 DNA follows: TGCGCCTCCCAACAGGATTTATACAATGAGCAGTTCTTC. Protein: CASQQDLYNEQFF.

The chain recombines TRBV7-9 with TRBJ1-1; D is unresolved. CDR1 is SEHNR, CDR2 FQNEAQ, per germline (reference sequence). This CDR3 spans 12 amino acids. The V end was cut by 6 bases, the J end by 5 bases, with 10 bases between. CDR3 sequence (DNA): TGTGCCAGCAGTTTTACTCGAACTGAAGCTTTCTTT. Encoded protein: CASSFTRTEAFF.

About this clone: Other DNA sequences of this sample code for an identical CDR3. The chain employs TRBV19 and TRBJ2-3; unclear D gene. CDR1 is LNHDA and CDR2 is SQIVND in the germline V gene (reference sequence). Trimming pared 2 bases from V and 3 bases from J, leaving 6 bases between. CDR3 length equals 13 residues. The CDR3 sequence: CASSISRTDTQYF. The CDR3 DNA is TGTGCCAGTAGTATATCCAGAACAGATACGCAGTATTTT.

This clone was found once. The chain links TRBV28 to TRBJ2-2, with 9 bases matching TRBD1. CDR3 length equals 15 residues. CDR1 is MDHEN, CDR2 SYDVKM, per germline. V was pared by 6 bases and J by 1 base, with 3 bases of the junction left unmatched. The CDR3 nucleotides read TGTGCCAGCAGGGGGGGACAGGGGAACACCGGGGAGCTGTTTTTT. Protein: CASRGGQGNTGELFF.

To note about this clone: The junction departs from germline at one end; a sequencing error may be responsible. The same CDR3 can be traced to other DNA sequences in this sample. The chain links TRBV25-1 to TRBJ2-5, with 10 bases identical to TRBD1. In germline, CDR1 is MGHDK, CDR2 SYGVNS. The CDR3 runs 15 residues. As DNA, the CDR3 is TGCGCCAGCAGTGCCGGGACAGGGGCTGGAGAGACCCAGTACTTC. This sequence encodes CASSAGTGAGETQYF.

The genes are TRBV11-3 and TRBJ2-1; TRBD2 aligns across 10 bases. Unmatched junction bases numbered 7, after V lost 5 bases and J lost 0 bases. In germline, CDR1 is SGHNT, CDR2 YENEEA. This CDR3 has 17 residues. The CDR3 region has the DNA TGTGCCAGCAGCCGGACTAGCGGTAAGAGCTCCTACAATGAGCAGTTCTTC. Its translation is CASSRTSGKSSYNEQFF.

This clone was seen just once. Sequence at one end of the junction differs from germline and may be a read error. The J gene is TRBJ1-2, the V gene TRBV4-3, with D perhaps matching TRBD1 (5 bases). The CDR3 is 15 amino acids. The germline V gene has CDR1 LGHNA and CDR2 YSLEER. The CDR3 region is CASGQIPGLPGGYTF. Written as DNA, the CDR3 is TGCGCCAGCGGCCAAATCCCGGGACTCCCAGGCGGCTACACCTTC.

V usage is TRBV28 and J usage is TRBJ2-7; D not resolved. This CDR3 spans 12 amino acids. Germline V gives CDR1 MDHEN, CDR2 SYDVKM. Trimming took 8 bases from V and 6 from J, leaving 14 bases between them. CDR3: CASGSNPREQYF. The CDR3, as DNA: TGTGCCAGCGGCTCCAACCCCCGCGAGCAGTACTTC.

This clone was seen once. The DNA for the CDR3 is TGTGCCAGTAGTATGATAGCAACTAATGAAAAACTGTTTTTT. Amino acid sequence: CASSMIATNEKLFF. The chain links TRBV19 to TRBJ1-4, with D unresolved. There are 14 residues in the CDR3. CDR1 and CDR2 (germline): LNHDA, SQIVND (reference sequence). The V end was cut by 3 bases, the J end by 0 bases, with 5 bases between.

The J gene is TRBJ1-5, the V gene TRBV9; 9 nucleotides agree with TRBD1. Trimming at V came to 4 bases and at J to 5 bases, leaving 4 bases not matched to a gene. Germline-derived CDR1 and CDR2 are SGDLS and YYNGEE. The CDR3 is 14 residues long. The CDR3 loop is CASSSDRGYQPQHF. DNA for the CDR3: TGTGCCAGCAGCTCGGACAGGGGCTATCAGCCCCAGCATTTT.

The genes are TRBV5-1 and TRBJ2-3, with a possible D match to TRBD1 (5 bases). Trimming pared 0 bases from V and 3 bases from J, leaving 8 bases between. This CDR3 spans 14 amino acids. CDR1 SGHRS and CDR2 YFSETQ come from the germline V gene. The CDR3 region has the DNA TGCGCCAGCAGCTTGGAAAGGGGAACAGATACGCAGTATTTT. This encodes CASSLERGTDTQYF.

The chain is built from TRBV5-1 and TRBJ1-2; D is possibly TRBD1 (5 bases). The CDR3 extends over 17 amino acids. V was shortened by 5 bases and J by 4 bases, with 24 bases between the two germline ends. CDR1 and CDR2 from the germline V gene are SGHRS and YFSETQ. The CDR3 sequence: CASRRILAGHGSYGYTF. The CDR3 DNA is TGCGCCAGCAGAAGGATCCTTGCGGGGCACGGGAGCTATGGCTACACCTTC. Supplemented by reference TRBV5-1 and TRBJ1-2, the full variable domain reads KAGVTQTPRYLIKTRGQQVTLSCSPISGHRSVSWYQQTPGQGLQFLFEYFSETQRNKGNFPGRFSGRQFSNSRSEMNVSTLELGDSALYLCASRRILAGHGSYGYTFGSGTRLTVV.

The CDR3 protein is CASYSGSGNTIYF. For the CDR3, the DNA is TGTGCCAGTTACTCGGGCTCTGGAAACACCATATATTTT. This rearrangement joins TRBV19 to TRBJ1-3; unclear D gene. This CDR3 has 13 amino acids. Trimming took off 8 bases at V and 0 bases at J, with 8 bases between the two ends. Germline CDR1 and CDR2: LNHDA and SQIVND (reference sequence).

The chain employs TRBV6-1 and TRBJ1-2; a weak D match, TRBD1 (5 bases). This CDR3 has 13 amino acids. Germline CDR1 reads MNHNS; CDR2 reads SASEGT. V lost 1 base to trimming and J lost 4 bases, with 7 bases between them. The CDR3 region is CASSEGQLYGYTF. CDR3 in DNA: TGTGCCAGCAGTGAAGGACAGCTCTATGGCTACACCTTC.

The J gene is TRBJ1-5, the V gene TRBV7-2, with D perhaps TRBD1 (5 bases). The CDR3 covers 15 residues. Trimming removed 5 bases from V and 6 bases from J, with 17 bases in between. Per germline, CDR1 SGHTA and CDR2 FQGNSA. CDR3 nucleotides: TGTGCCAGCAGCGCGGGAGGGGAGGCGGGTCAGCCCCAGCATTTT. Its translation: CASSAGGEAGQPQHF.

This chain joins TRBV29-1 and TRBJ2-7, with D hard to call. The germline gives CDR1 SQVTM, CDR2 ANQGSEA. The CDR3 consists of 14 residues. Trimming took off 1 base at V and 3 bases at J, with 13 bases between the two ends. This CDR3 reads CSVEGARSGYEQYF. DNA for the CDR3: TGCAGCGTTGAAGGGGCACGCTCCGGCTACGAGCAGTACTTC.

The rearrangement links TRBV27 to TRBJ2-7; weak D call: TRBD2 (6 bases). Trimming shortened V by 7 bases and J by 8 bases, and 18 bases separated the two germline ends. The germline CDR1 and CDR2 sequences are MNHEY and SMNVEV (reference sequence). CDR3 length: 13 residues. CDR3: CASTTSGVGKQYF. The CDR3 DNA sequence: TGTGCCAGCACTACATCGGGGGTCGGGAAGCAGTACTTC.